The 30 T cell receptor beta chains given below trace back to one sample, sequenced in a study of CXCR3-negative and CXCR3-positive naive CD8 T cells. Study-level points and caveats: CXCR3-positive naive cells had more hydrophobic TRB CDR3s than CXCR3-negative naive cells.

These receptors have no known antigen. UMI-tagged TRB cDNA libraries were built via 5' RACE. TCRdb reprocessed the 5' RACE reads; each CDR3 protein has one entry and no DNA is given. This sample's clone table lists about 110,000 distinct CDR3 sequences. Sequencing used naive CXCR3+ CD8+ T cells from blood. The subset is: CD45RO-CCR7+CD27+CD95- naive CD8+ T cells expressing CXCR3 (TNR3+). The receptor source for this set is a human donor in good health. Some clones in this sample may be carry-over from other donors' samples.

This chain links TRBV7-3 with TRBJ1-1. Per germline, CDR1 SGHTA and CDR2 FQGTGA. The CDR3 contains 15 residues. The CDR3 loop is CASSLTYLVNTEAFF. Using reference TRBV7-3 and TRBJ1-1 for the parts outside the CDR3, the full variable domain is GAGVSQTPSNKVTEKGKYVELRCDPISGHTALYWYRQSLGQGPEFLIYFQGTGAADDSGLPNDRFFAVRPEGSVSTLKIQRTERGDSAVYLCASSLTYLVNTEAFFGQGTRLTVV.

V is TRBV27 and J is TRBJ2-4. The CDR3 runs to 14 residues. Germline CDR1 is MNHEY and CDR2 is SMNVEV (reference sequence). This chain's CDR3 is CASSLPGAKNIQYF.

V usage is TRBV7-9 and J usage is TRBJ1-3. The CDR3 is 12 amino acids. The germline V gene encodes CDR1 SEHNR and CDR2 FQNEAQ (reference sequence). CDR3 in amino acids: CASSLGGNTIYF.

V and J are TRBV6-5 and TRBJ1-1. CDR1 and CDR2 from the germline V gene are MNHEY and SVGAGI. CDR3 length: 17 amino acids. The CDR3: CASSPGTAGGKSTEAFF.

The chain is built from TRBV5-1 and TRBJ1-1. Germline V lookup: CDR1 SGHRS, CDR2 YFSETQ. The CDR3 length is 13 residues. CDR3 sequence reads: CASSLAKNTEAFF. Full variable domain (missing parts from reference TRBV5-1 and TRBJ1-1): KAGVTQTPRYLIKTRGQQVTLSCSPISGHRSVSWYQQTPGQGLQFLFEYFSETQRNKGNFPGRFSGRQFSNSRSEMNVSTLELGDSALYLCASSLAKNTEAFFGQGTRLTVV.

The V gene is TRBV5-1, the J gene TRBJ1-1; there is no DNA to check the TCRdb D call of TRBD1. The V gene's germline CDR1 is SGHRS and CDR2 YFSETQ. The CDR3 contains 14 residues. This chain's CDR3 is CASTDVGGHTEAFF.

V usage is TRBV7-2 and J usage is TRBJ2-3; TCRdb indicates TRBD2, and absent DNA this call remains unverified. The CDR3 runs to 18 residues. The germline gives CDR1 SGHTA, CDR2 FQGNSA. CDR3 loop: CASSQTSGGATSTDTQYF. Using reference TRBV7-2 and TRBJ2-3 for the parts outside the CDR3, the full variable domain is GAGVSQSPSNKVTEKGKDVELRCDPISGHTALYWYRQSLGQGLEFLIYFQGNSAPDKSGLPSDRFSAERTGGSVSTLTIQRTQQEDSAVYLCASSQTSGGATSTDTQYFGPGTRLTVL.

The chain has TRBV29-1 and TRBJ2-1. The CDR3 runs to 14 residues. The germline gives CDR1 SQVTM, CDR2 ANQGSEA. CDR3 region: CSVEMVKLYNEQFF.

The chain links TRBV7-3 to TRBJ2-1; TCRdb's assignment of TRBD2 cannot be checked, as there is no DNA. Germline lookup yields CDR1 SGHTA and CDR2 FQGTGA. The CDR3 spans 15 residues. CDR3 region: CASSLGGSVYNEQFF. The variable domain in full, with the rest retrieved from reference TRBV7-3 and TRBJ2-1, is GAGVSQTPSNKVTEKGKYVELRCDPISGHTALYWYRQSLGQGPEFLIYFQGTGAADDSGLPNDRFFAVRPEGSVSTLKIQRTERGDSAVYLCASSLGGSVYNEQFFGPGTRLTVL.

J is TRBJ1-1 and V is TRBV27; TCRdb gives TRBD1 as the D gene, but with no DNA this cannot be confirmed. The CDR3 is 13 amino acids. CDR1 is MNHEY and CDR2 is SMNVEV in the germline V gene (reference sequence). The CDR3 loop reads CASSLWSGAEAFF.

The chain carries TRBV7-9 and TRBJ2-7; TCRdb selects TRBD1, and the lack of DNA leaves this call unchecked. Germline V gene data show CDR1 as SEHNR and CDR2 as FQNEAQ (reference sequence). This CDR3 has 15 residues. The CDR3 spells CASSLLQGSGDEQYF.

The V and J genes are TRBV28 and TRBJ2-7. Germline V gives CDR1 MDHEN, CDR2 SYDVKM. The CDR3 runs to 13 residues. The CDR3 reads CASSRHYSYEQYF.

The chain employs TRBV3-1 and TRBJ2-5; TCRdb reports TRBD2, a call that lacks DNA to check it against. This CDR3 is built from 15 residues. Germline V gives CDR1 LGHDT, CDR2 YNNKEL (reference sequence). The CDR3 spells CASSQDWENEETQYF.

This chain uses TRBV7-9 with TRBJ2-5; as DNA is missing, the TRBD1 call by TCRdb cannot be tested. This CDR3 contains 16 residues. The germline gives CDR1 SEHNR, CDR2 FQNEAQ (reference sequence). The CDR3 is CASSLVGGGTQETQYF.

The rearrangement joins TRBV21-1 to TRBJ1-5. TRBV21-1 has pseudogene status. The CDR3 consists of 16 residues. This CDR3 is CASSKATDSGNQPQHF.

This chain connects TRBV12-3 or TRBV12-4 to TRBJ2-7. This CDR3 is built from 13 residues. The CDR3 spells CASSLSESYEQYF.

J is TRBJ2-1 and V is TRBV12-3 or TRBV12-4; TCRdb picks TRBD1, but there is no DNA to check that call. The CDR3 has 13 amino acids. CDR3 region: CASTLAGGHEQFF.

The rearrangement uses TRBV29-1 and TRBJ2-2; without DNA, the TCRdb call of TRBD2 cannot be checked. Germline CDR1 reads SQVTM; CDR2 reads ANQGSEA. This CDR3 is 14 amino acids long. The CDR3: CSVDGGDLNGELFF.

CDR3: CASSLRGPYNEQFF. The rearrangement joins TRBV27 to TRBJ2-1; the D call from TCRdb, TRBD1, cannot be confirmed without DNA. Germline V gene lookup returns CDR1 MNHEY and CDR2 SMNVEV (reference sequence). The CDR3 loop spans 14 amino acids.

The CDR3 region is CASSWSGVEQFF. The J gene is TRBJ2-1, the V gene TRBV5-4; TCRdb reports TRBD2, a call that lacks DNA to check it against. This CDR3 has 12 amino acids. Germline V gives CDR1 SGHNT, CDR2 YYREEE (reference sequence).

The V gene is TRBV28, the J gene TRBJ2-7. Germline CDR1 and CDR2: MDHEN and SYDVKM. This CDR3 spans 16 amino acids. CDR3: CASSPDRSTASYEQYF. Full variable domain (outside the CDR3, taken from reference TRBV28 and TRBJ2-7): DVKVTQSSRYLVKRTGEKVFLECVQDMDHENMFWYRQDPGLGLRLIYFSYDVKMKEKGDIPEGYSVSREKKERFSLILESASTNQTSMYLCASSPDRSTASYEQYFGPGTRLTVT.

The chain recombines TRBV6-2 or TRBV6-3 with TRBJ2-3; TCRdb proposes TRBD2, but this gene call is untestable without DNA. The germline CDR1 and CDR2 sequences are MNHEY and SVGEGT. The CDR3 totals 16 residues. The CDR3 spells CASSSPSGGATDTQYF.

The chain couples TRBV29-1 to TRBJ2-1; TCRdb selects TRBD1, and the lack of DNA leaves this call unchecked. The length of the CDR3 is 15 residues. Per germline, CDR1 SQVTM and CDR2 ANQGSEA. The CDR3 sequence: CSVEGLGASYNEQFF.

The J gene is TRBJ2-2, the V gene TRBV12-3 or TRBV12-4. This CDR3 is built from 15 residues. CDR3 amino acids: CASSLNLPNTGELFF.

The V call is TRBV7-6, the J call TRBJ2-1; absent DNA, TCRdb's TRBD2 call cannot be checked. The CDR3 consists of 15 residues. Germline CDR1 is SGHVS and CDR2 is FNYEAQ. The CDR3 is CASSPLAGGRNEQFF.

The rearrangement uses TRBV12-3 or TRBV12-4 and TRBJ1-6; the D call from TCRdb, TRBD1, cannot be confirmed without DNA. The CDR3 has 14 residues. CDR3 sequence: CASSRTRYNSPLHF.

The chain combines TRBV12-3 or TRBV12-4 with TRBJ2-3; TCRdb calls TRBD2, which cannot be checked without DNA. The CDR3 spans 14 residues. The CDR3 here is CASSAAGLTDTQYF.

The chain recombines TRBV20-1 with TRBJ2-7; TCRdb's D call, TRBD1, is unchecked because there is no DNA. CDR3 length equals 15 residues. Looked up from germline, CDR1 is DFQATT and CDR2 is SNEGSKA (reference sequence). CDR3 loop: CSATDQGVPSYEQYF.

The J gene is TRBJ2-1, the V gene TRBV27; TCRdb outputs TRBD1, but without DNA this stays unchecked. The CDR3 totals 15 residues. The germline CDR1 and CDR2 sequences are MNHEY and SMNVEV (reference sequence). CDR3: CASSLYREPYNEQFF.

The rearrangement links TRBV27 to TRBJ2-7; the D call of TRBD2 rests on TCRdb alone, since no DNA is present to check it. Per germline, CDR1 MNHEY and CDR2 SMNVEV (reference sequence). The CDR3 sequence is 12 residues long. This chain's CDR3 is CASSTGARGQYF.